These T cell receptor beta chains were read from a single sample in a study of OX40 agonist ivuxolimab in advanced cancers. Produced via immunoSEQ multiplex PCR; TCRdb's table is partial and in-frame only. The sample lists roughly 48,000 clones; roughly 84% were seen once. The sequenced sample was CD4+ or CD8+ T cells sorted from blood, obtained in a trial of the OX40 agonist ivuxolimab. The origin of the receptors is an adult with an advanced solid tumor such as melanoma, head and neck, liver or kidney cancer. Each CDR3 is given with its conserved first and last residue.

v_call	j_call	cdr3_aa
TRBV15	TRBJ1-2	CATSNFSGRDYGYTF
TRBV5-6	TRBJ2-1	CASSLEPLGTGISYNEQFF
TRBV11-2	TRBJ2-2	CASSPRGLPGELFF
TRBV7-2	TRBJ2-7	CASSLSGNYEQYF
TRBV25-1	TRBJ1-2	CASSLTGTGIGYTF
TRBV4-2	TRBJ2-1	CASSFDGGEGNEQFF
TRBV7-9	TRBJ1-3	CASSLMTYPDTIYF
TRBV21-1	TRBJ1-6	CASSKAGCSPLHF
TRBV4-3	TRBJ2-1	CASSKLASYNEQFF
TRBV15	TRBJ2-1	CATSGKSSSYNEQFF
TRBV6-1	TRBJ1-1	CASSGTTEAFF
TRBV30	TRBJ2-2	CAWSQRGAGELFF
TRBV29-1	TRBJ2-7	CSVTLEYEQYF
TRBV2	TRBJ2-2	CASSLLRTATGELFF
TRBV5-1	TRBJ2-5	CASSQLAGGPKTQYF
TRBV27	TRBJ2-3	CASSLDGRRTDTQYF
TRBV9	TRBJ1-5	CASSSGAPGEPQHF
TRBV9	TRBJ1-2	CASRGPLTGYGYTF
TRBV30	TRBJ2-1	CAWRGVVDYNEQFF
TRBV5-3	TRBJ2-1	CARSLGTSHNEQFF
TRBV5-1	TRBJ1-2	CASSLDEGYGYTF
TRBV28	TRBJ1-4	CASRARDRFSTNEKLFF
TRBV30	TRBJ1-5	CAWSDGVNQPQHF
TRBV7-2	TRBJ2-7	CASSLARTHSYEQYF
TRBV7-2	TRBJ2-3	CASSVVADTQYF
TRBV21-1	TRBJ1-5	CASNIPGGSNQPQHF
TRBV11-1	TRBJ2-7	CASSLRDYEQYF
TRBV4-1	.	CASSATGTRKSYEQYF
TRBV5-1	TRBJ2-2	CASSRTGAGELFF
TRBV9	TRBJ1-4	CASSERQGGNEKLFF
TRBV6-1	TRBJ2-1	CASSLSGGSYNEQFF
TRBV5-5	TRBJ1-3	CASSLAYNGNTIYF
TRBV19	TRBJ1-2	CASSMSGGGNYGYTF
TRBV30	TRBJ2-1	CAWSPSVIEQFF
TRBV27	TRBJ2-3	CASSLRFSPPDTQYF
TRBV7-2	TRBJ2-7	CASSSQGLAVYEQYF
TRBV7-9	TRBJ2-4	CASSLAGLAKNIQYF
TRBV7-6	TRBJ2-5	CASSLAAGGETQYF
TRBV6-5	TRBJ2-6	CASSYWAGAPQNVLTF
TRBV7-6	TRBJ2-7	CASSLVGTGSEQYF